This TCR beta chain appears in the sequencing data of a study of blood T cell repertoires in COVID-19. About the research overall: Samples of COVID-19 (acute and convalescent) were obtained from the United States, Italy and Spain. T cells, B-cell-depleted T cells, or PBMCs supplied cDNA or gDNA.

As handled by the study authors: For nucleated cells, counts were estimated from reference gene primer amplification. Generated by immunoSEQ multiplex PCR, the TCRdb table keeps only in-frame clones and is missing some. That table supplies the V and J calls and clone size; D and trimming were determined from the DNA. The data contain approximately 150,000 clones, about 80% of them singletons. CDR3 size: 14 residues. Germline V CDR1 and CDR2: SGHRS, YFSETQ. V was clipped by 4 bases and J by 9 bases, with 17 bases between them. The receptor's source is a woman older than 75 with acute or convalescent COVID-19. This chain links TRBV5-1 with TRBJ2-1; D perhaps matches TRBD2 (5 bases). The sample was peripheral blood. Here the CDR3 DNA reads TGCGCCAGCAGCCCTCAGCCAGAAGGGAGTGAGCAGTTCTTC. It translates to CASSPQPEGSEQFF.